This T cell receptor beta chain was sequenced during a study of CD8 T cells in ankylosing spondylitis. Study-wide results and caveats: A motif in TCR beta, a set of roughly eight highly homologous variants, appeared characteristic of ankylosing spondylitis blood.

The V end was cut by 7 bases, the J end by 3 bases, with 22 bases between. The CDR3 consists of 16 residues. Germline V gene sequence: CDR1 SGHRS, CDR2 YFSETQ. This clonotype was recorded at least ten times. The antigen is unknown. TCRdb itself ran the 5' RACE reads through MiXCR, one entry per CDR3 protein. Of fewer than 200,000 distinct CDR3 sequences in the sample, about a sixth were seen once. This TCR came from a male donor with ankylosing spondylitis or in good health (not recorded which). Material: blood, either unsorted or a sorted T cell fraction (not recorded which). This chain links TRBV5-1 with TRBJ2-5; D is undetermined. The CDR3 region has the DNA TGCGCCAGCGCATCGACTGGAGTAAACACCAAAGAGACCCAGTACTTC. Its protein product is CASASTGVNTKETQYF.